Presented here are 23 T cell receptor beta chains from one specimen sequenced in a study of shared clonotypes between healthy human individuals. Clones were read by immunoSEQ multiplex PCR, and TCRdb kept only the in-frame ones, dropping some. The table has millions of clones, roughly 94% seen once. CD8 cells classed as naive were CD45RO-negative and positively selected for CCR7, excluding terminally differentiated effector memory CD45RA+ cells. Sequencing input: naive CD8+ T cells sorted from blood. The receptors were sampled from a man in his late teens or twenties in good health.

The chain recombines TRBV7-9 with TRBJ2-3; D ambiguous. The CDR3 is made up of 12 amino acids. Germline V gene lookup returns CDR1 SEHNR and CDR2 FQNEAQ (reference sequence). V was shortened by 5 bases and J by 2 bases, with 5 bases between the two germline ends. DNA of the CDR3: TGTGCCAGCAGCCCATTCACAGATACGCAGTATTTT. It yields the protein CASSPFTDTQYF.

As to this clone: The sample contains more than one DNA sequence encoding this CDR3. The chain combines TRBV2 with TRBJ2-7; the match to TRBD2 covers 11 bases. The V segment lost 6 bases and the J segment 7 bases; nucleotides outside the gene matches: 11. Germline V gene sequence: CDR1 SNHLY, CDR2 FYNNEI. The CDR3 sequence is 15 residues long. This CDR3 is CASSGGTSGLGEQYF. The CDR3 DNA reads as TGTGCCAGCAGCGGAGGGACTAGCGGCCTGGGGGAGCAGTACTTC.

In nucleotides, the CDR3 is TGTGCCAGCAGCTTAGAGGAGCTGGGTAAGGAAAAAGAGACCCAGTACTTC. Encoded protein: CASSLEELGKEKETQYF. The chain recombines TRBV5-6 with TRBJ2-5; D not resolved. Trimming took off 2 bases at V and 3 bases at J, with 20 bases between the two ends. Germline V gives CDR1 SGHDT, CDR2 YYEEEE. CDR3 size: 17 residues. Together with reference TRBV5-6 and TRBJ2-5, the CDR3 gives the full variable domain: DAGVTQSPTHLIKTRGQQVTLRCSPKSGHDTVSWYQQALGQGPQFIFQYYEEEERQRGNFPDRFSGHQFPNYSSELNVNALLLGDSALYLCASSLEELGKEKETQYFGPGTRLLVL.

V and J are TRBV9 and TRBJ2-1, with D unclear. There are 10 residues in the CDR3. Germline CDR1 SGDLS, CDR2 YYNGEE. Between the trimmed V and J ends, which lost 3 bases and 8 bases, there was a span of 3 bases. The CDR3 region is CASSGYEQFF. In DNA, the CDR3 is TGTGCCAGCAGCGGTTATGAGCAGTTCTTC.

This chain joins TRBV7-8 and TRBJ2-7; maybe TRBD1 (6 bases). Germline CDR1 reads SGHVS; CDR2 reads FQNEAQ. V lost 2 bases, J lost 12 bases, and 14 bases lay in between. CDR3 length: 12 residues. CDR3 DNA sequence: TGTGCCAGCAGCTTACCACCGGGACAATGGTACTTC. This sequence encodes CASSLPPGQWYF.

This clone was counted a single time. As DNA, the CDR3 is TGTGCCAGCAGCGGAACAGGGGCGAACACCGGGGAGCTGTTTTTT. Its protein is CASSGTGANTGELFF. This chain links TRBV2 with TRBJ2-2; TRBD1 matches 7 bases. The CDR3 extends over 15 amino acids. In germline, CDR1 is SNHLY, CDR2 FYNNEI. With 6 bases clipped from V and 0 bases from J, the junction kept 4 bases outside the gene matches.

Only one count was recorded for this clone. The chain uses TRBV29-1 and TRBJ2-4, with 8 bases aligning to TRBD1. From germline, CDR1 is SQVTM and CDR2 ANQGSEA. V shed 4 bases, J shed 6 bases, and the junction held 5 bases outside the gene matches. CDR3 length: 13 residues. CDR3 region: CSVVLGQGNIQYF. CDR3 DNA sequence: TGCAGCGTTGTCCTTGGACAGGGAAACATTCAGTACTTC.

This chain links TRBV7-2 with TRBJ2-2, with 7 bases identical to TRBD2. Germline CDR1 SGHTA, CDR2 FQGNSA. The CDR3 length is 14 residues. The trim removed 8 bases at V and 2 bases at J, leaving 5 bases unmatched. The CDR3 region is CASGLAVNTGELFF. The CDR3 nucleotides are TGTGCCAGCGGGCTAGCGGTAAACACCGGGGAGCTGTTTTTT.

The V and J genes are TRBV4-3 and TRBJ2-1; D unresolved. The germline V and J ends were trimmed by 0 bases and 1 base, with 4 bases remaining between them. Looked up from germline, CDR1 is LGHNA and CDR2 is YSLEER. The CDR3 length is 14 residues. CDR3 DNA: TGCGCCAGCAGCCAAGATCCGTCCTACAATGAGCAGTTCTTC. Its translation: CASSQDPSYNEQFF.

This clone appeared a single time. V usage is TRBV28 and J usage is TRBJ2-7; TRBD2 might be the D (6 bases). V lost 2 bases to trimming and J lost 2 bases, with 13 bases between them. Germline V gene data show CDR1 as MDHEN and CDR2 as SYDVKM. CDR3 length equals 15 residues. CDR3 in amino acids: CASSLLGSEAYEQYF. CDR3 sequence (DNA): TGTGCCAGCAGTTTACTCGGGAGTGAGGCCTACGAGCAGTACTTC.

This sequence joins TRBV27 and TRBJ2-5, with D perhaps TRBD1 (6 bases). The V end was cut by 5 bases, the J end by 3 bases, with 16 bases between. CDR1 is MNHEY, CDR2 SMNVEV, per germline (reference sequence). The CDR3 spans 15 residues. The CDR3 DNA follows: TGTGCCAGCAGTCCGGCTCACAGGGTCGAAGAGACCCAGTACTTC. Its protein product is CASSPAHRVEETQYF.

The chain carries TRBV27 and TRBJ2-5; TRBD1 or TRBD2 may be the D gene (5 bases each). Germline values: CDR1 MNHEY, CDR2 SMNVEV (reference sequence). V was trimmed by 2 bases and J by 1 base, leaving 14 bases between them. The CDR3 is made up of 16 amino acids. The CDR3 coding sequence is TGTGCCAGCAGTTTAACGAGGGGACGTATCCAAGAGACCCAGTACTTC. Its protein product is CASSLTRGRIQETQYF.

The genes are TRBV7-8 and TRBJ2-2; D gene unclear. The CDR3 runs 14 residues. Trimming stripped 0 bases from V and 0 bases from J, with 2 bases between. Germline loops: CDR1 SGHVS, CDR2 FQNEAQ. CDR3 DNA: TGTGCCAGCAGCTTAGCCGCGAACACCGGGGAGCTGTTTTTT. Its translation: CASSLAANTGELFF.

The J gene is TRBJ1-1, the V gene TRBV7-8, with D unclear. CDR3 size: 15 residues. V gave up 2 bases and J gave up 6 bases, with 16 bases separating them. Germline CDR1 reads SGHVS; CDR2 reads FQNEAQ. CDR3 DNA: TGTGCCAGCAGCTTATTGGTCACAAGATCCCCTGAAGCTTTCTTT. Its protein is CASSLLVTRSPEAFF.

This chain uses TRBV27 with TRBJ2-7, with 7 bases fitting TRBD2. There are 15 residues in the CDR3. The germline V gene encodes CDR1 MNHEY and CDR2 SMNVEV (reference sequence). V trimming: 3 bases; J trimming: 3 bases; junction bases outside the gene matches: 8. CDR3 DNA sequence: TGTGCCAGCAGTTTCGCGGGAGCCCCCGGCTACGAGCAGTACTTC. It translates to CASSFAGAPGYEQYF.

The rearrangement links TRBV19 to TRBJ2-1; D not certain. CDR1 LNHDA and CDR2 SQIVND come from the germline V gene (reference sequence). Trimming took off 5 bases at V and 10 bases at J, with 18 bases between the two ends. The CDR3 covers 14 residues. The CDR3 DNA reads TGTGCCAGTAGTGCCGATCTCCGGACCGCGGAGCAGTTCTTC. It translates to CASSADLRTAEQFF. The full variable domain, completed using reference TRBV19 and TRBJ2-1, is DGGITQSPKYLFRKEGQNVTLSCEQNLNHDAMYWYRQDPGQGLRLIYYSQIVNDFQKGDIAEGYSVSREKKESFPLTVTSAQKNPTAFYLCASSADLRTAEQFFGPGTRLTVL.

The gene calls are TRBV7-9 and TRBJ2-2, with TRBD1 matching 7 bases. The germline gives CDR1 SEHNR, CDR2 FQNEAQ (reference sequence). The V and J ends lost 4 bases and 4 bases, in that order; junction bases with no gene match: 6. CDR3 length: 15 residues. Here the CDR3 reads CASSSPTGTTGELFF. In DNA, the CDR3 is TGTGCCAGCAGCTCTCCGACAGGGACCACCGGGGAGCTGTTTTTT.

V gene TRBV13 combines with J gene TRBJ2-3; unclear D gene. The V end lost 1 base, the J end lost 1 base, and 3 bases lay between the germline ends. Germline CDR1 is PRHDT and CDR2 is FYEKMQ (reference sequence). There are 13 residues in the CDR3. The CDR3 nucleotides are TGTGCCAGCAGCTTAGATGGCACAGATACGCAGTATTTT. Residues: CASSLDGTDTQYF.

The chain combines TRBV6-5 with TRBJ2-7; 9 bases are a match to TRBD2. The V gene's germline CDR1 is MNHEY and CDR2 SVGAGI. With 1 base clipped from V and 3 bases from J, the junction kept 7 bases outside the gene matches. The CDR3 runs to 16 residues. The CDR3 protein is CASSYLASGEDYEQYF. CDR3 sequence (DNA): TGTGCCAGCAGTTACTTAGCTAGCGGGGAGGACTACGAGCAGTACTTC.

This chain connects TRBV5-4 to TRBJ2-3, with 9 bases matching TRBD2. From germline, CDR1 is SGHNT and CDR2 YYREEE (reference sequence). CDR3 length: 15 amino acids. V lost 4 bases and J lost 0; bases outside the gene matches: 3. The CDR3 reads CASSRTSDSTDTQYF. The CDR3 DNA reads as TGTGCCAGCAGCCGGACTAGCGATAGCACAGATACGCAGTATTTT.

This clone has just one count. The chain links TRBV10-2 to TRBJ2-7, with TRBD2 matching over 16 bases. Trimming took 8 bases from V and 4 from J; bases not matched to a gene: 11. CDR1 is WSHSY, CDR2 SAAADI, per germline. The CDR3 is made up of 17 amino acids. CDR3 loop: CASDSGTSGRADYEQYF. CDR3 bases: TGCGCCAGCGACTCCGGGACTAGCGGGAGGGCCGATTACGAGCAGTACTTC.

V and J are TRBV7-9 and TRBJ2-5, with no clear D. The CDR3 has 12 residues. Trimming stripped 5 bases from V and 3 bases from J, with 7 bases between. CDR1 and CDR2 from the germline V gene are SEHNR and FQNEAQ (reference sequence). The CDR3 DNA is TGTGCCAGCAGCCCGCCGGAAGAGACCCAGTACTTC. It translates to CASSPPEETQYF.

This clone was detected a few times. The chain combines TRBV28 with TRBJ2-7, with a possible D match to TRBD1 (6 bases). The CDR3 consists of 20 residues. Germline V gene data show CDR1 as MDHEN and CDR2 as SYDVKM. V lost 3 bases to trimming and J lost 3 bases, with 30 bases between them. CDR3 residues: CASSFSVGTVGTGFLYEQYF. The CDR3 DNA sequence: TGTGCCAGCAGTTTTTCTGTGGGAACAGTAGGAACAGGGTTTCTCTACGAGCAGTACTTC. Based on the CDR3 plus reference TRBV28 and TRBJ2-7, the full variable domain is DVKVTQSSRYLVKRTGEKVFLECVQDMDHENMFWYRQDPGLGLRLIYFSYDVKMKEKGDIPEGYSVSREKKERFSLILESASTNQTSMYLCASSFSVGTVGTGFLYEQYFGPGTRLTVT.